The 31 T cell receptor beta chains reported below all come from one sample, sequenced in a study of patients and donors after allogeneic stem cell transplantation. MiXCR, run by TCRdb on the RT-PCR reads, gives a single entry per CDR3 protein. The sample records under 200,000 distinct CDR3 sequences, over 25% being singletons. Material for sequencing was blood, either unsorted or a sorted T cell fraction (not recorded which). The receptors were sampled from a human donor who was either an allogeneic HSCT recipient or a stem cell or donor lymphocyte infusion donor (not recorded which). It is not recorded whose cells these are; they may come from a transplant donor.

This clonotype is a singleton in its sample. This chain links TRBV7-3 with TRBJ2-5; weak D call: TRBD2 (6 bases). V lost 6 bases and J 1 base, leaving 9 bases between the germline ends. This CDR3 contains 13 residues. Germline V gene data show CDR1 as SGHTA and CDR2 as FQGTGA. CDR3 region: CASSSGLQETQYF. CDR3 nucleotide sequence: TGTGCCAGCAGTTCGGGACTCCAAGAGACCCAGTACTTC. The whole variable domain, remainder taken from reference TRBV7-3 and TRBJ2-5, is GAGVSQTPSNKVTEKGKYVELRCDPISGHTALYWYRQSLGQGPEFLIYFQGTGAADDSGLPNDRFFAVRPEGSVSTLKIQRTERGDSAVYLCASSSGLQETQYFGPGTRLLVL.

This clonotype came up a few times. The rearrangement joins TRBV6-5 to TRBJ2-1, with 9 nucleotides matching TRBD2. Germline V gene lookup returns CDR1 MNHEY and CDR2 SVGAGI. The CDR3 covers 15 residues. Losses at the gene ends were 0 bases for V and 10 bases for J; bases not matched to a gene: 7. CDR3: CASSYSVAGAGEQFF. CDR3 bases: TGTGCCAGCAGTTACTCAGTAGCGGGGGCGGGAGAGCAGTTCTTC.

The chain carries TRBV7-9 and TRBJ2-1, with 12 nucleotides matching TRBD2. There are 15 residues in the CDR3. V lost 2 bases and J lost 7; bases outside the gene matches: 3. From germline, CDR1 is SEHNR and CDR2 FQNEAQ (reference sequence). DNA for the CDR3: TGTGCCAGCAGCTTAATTGGGACTAGCGGGAATGAGCAGTTCTTC. Amino acids: CASSLIGTSGNEQFF.

V usage is TRBV27 and J usage is TRBJ2-5, with 7 bases fitting TRBD2. The V gene end was trimmed by 3 bases and the J gene end by 5 bases; junction bases not matched to a gene: 9. CDR1 is MNHEY and CDR2 is SMNVEV in the germline V gene (reference sequence). This CDR3 spans 15 amino acids. The CDR3 here is CASSFLPAGRETQYF. The CDR3 nucleotides read TGTGCCAGCAGTTTTCTTCCCGCCGGGAGGGAGACCCAGTACTTC.

The chain links TRBV7-2 to TRBJ2-4; 8 bases map to TRBD1. The V gene end was trimmed by 2 bases and the J gene end by 8 bases; junction bases not matched to a gene: 14. CDR3 length equals 17 residues. Germline CDR1 and CDR2: SGHTA and FQGNSA. CDR3 DNA sequence: TGTGCCAGCAGCTTAAGTTGGTTAACAGGGGGAAGGGACATTCAGTACTTC. As protein: CASSLSWLTGGRDIQYF.

This clonotype was observed many times. The V gene is TRBV20-1, the J gene TRBJ1-5; 8 positions match TRBD1. The CDR3 has 15 residues. In germline, CDR1 is DFQATT, CDR2 SNEGSKA (reference sequence). The V segment lost 1 base and the J segment 7 bases; nucleotides outside the gene matches: 9. CDR3 nucleotides: TGCAGTGCTAGAGCCGGGACAGGCTATGGGCAGCCCCAGCATTTT. It translates to CSARAGTGYGQPQHF.

The V and J genes are TRBV7-9 and TRBJ2-1; 10 nucleotides agree with TRBD2. Germline CDR1 reads SEHNR; CDR2 reads FQNEAQ (reference sequence). Losses at the gene ends were 10 bases for V and 6 bases for J; bases not matched to a gene: 12. CDR3 length: 15 residues. For the CDR3, the DNA is TGTGCCATCCCCCTACTAGCGGGACACCTCAATGAGCAGTTCTTC. Translating it yields CAIPLLAGHLNEQFF.

This clonotype was picked up a small number of times. This chain joins TRBV20-1 and TRBJ2-4; D is uncertain. Deletions cut 6 bases from V and 3 bases from J, with 15 bases between. This CDR3 region has 14 residues. CDR1 and CDR2 from the germline V gene are DFQATT and SNEGSKA (reference sequence). Here the CDR3 reads CSAPGPKFKNIQYF. CDR3 sequence (DNA): TGCAGTGCCCCTGGCCCAAAATTCAAAAACATTCAGTACTTC.

The chain has TRBV20-1 and TRBJ2-1, with a weak D call TRBD2 (5 bases). Germline lookup yields CDR1 DFQATT and CDR2 SNEGSKA (reference sequence). Trimming removed 1 base at V and 4 bases at J, with 20 bases between. This CDR3 spans 17 amino acids. The CDR3 reads CSARAGLQAGRYNEQFF. CDR3 DNA sequence: TGCAGTGCTAGAGCCGGGCTCCAGGCGGGTCGTTACAATGAGCAGTTCTTC.

The chain has TRBV20-1 and TRBJ2-7; 12 nucleotides match TRBD1. The CDR3 covers 17 residues. V gave up 2 bases and J gave up 4 bases; unmatched junction bases: 12. Per the germline V gene, CDR1 is DFQATT and CDR2 is SNEGSKA (reference sequence). CDR3 sequence reads: CSARSPRGQGAGYEQYF. The CDR3 DNA reads TGCAGTGCTAGATCGCCGCGGGGACAGGGGGCCGGGTACGAGCAGTACTTC.

This rearrangement joins TRBV5-1 to TRBJ2-1; 9 positions agree with TRBD2. CDR1 and CDR2 from the germline V gene are SGHRS and YFSETQ. V was pared by 7 bases and J by 0 bases, with 5 bases of the junction left unmatched. CDR3 length: 15 residues. In nucleotides, the CDR3 is TGCGCCAGCCGCGCGGGAGGGCCCTCCTACAATGAGCAGTTCTTC. Encoded protein: CASRAGGPSYNEQFF. The variable domain in full, with the rest retrieved from reference TRBV5-1 and TRBJ2-1, is KAGVTQTPRYLIKTRGQQVTLSCSPISGHRSVSWYQQTPGQGLQFLFEYFSETQRNKGNFPGRFSGRQFSNSRSEMNVSTLELGDSALYLCASRAGGPSYNEQFFGPGTRLTVL.

The sample holds a few counts of this clonotype. The rearrangement links TRBV20-1 to TRBJ1-6; no reliable D call. This CDR3 spans 13 amino acids. Trimming removed 2 bases from V and 7 bases from J, with 9 bases in between. CDR1 and CDR2 (germline): DFQATT, SNEGSKA (reference sequence). The CDR3 reads CSARSSGNSPLHF. The CDR3 DNA reads as TGCAGTGCTAGATCATCCGGGAATTCACCCCTCCACTTT.

The sample holds a few counts of this clonotype. The chain recombines TRBV28 with TRBJ1-6, with D perhaps TRBD1 (5 bases). The germline V and J ends were trimmed by 9 bases and 10 bases, with 22 bases remaining between them. CDR3 length: 15 amino acids. Per germline, CDR1 MDHEN and CDR2 SYDVKM. The CDR3 here is CASCIRAGRRSPLHF. The CDR3 coding sequence is TGTGCCAGTTGTATTCGAGCGGGGCGGAGGTCACCCCTCCACTTT.

The rearrangement links TRBV4-1 to TRBJ2-5, with unresolved D. CDR1 and CDR2 from the germline V gene are MGHRA and YSYEKL. The CDR3 has 12 residues. The V end lost 3 bases, the J end lost 7 bases, and 9 bases lay between the germline ends. CDR3 sequence (DNA): TGCGCCAGCAGCCAGCCCCGAGGGACCCAGTACTTC. Encoded protein: CASSQPRGTQYF.

In DNA, the CDR3 is TGTGCCAGCAGTTATTTTGATGGCTACACCTTC. This encodes CASSYFDGYTF. The rearrangement joins TRBV6-2 or TRBV6-3 to TRBJ1-2, with D hard to call. V gave up 3 bases and J gave up 6 bases, with 5 bases separating them. The germline V gene encodes CDR1 MNHEY and CDR2 SVGEGT. The CDR3 runs 11 residues.

This clonotype has only a few counts. The V and J genes are TRBV20-1 and TRBJ1-2; unclear D gene. Trimming stripped 3 bases from V and 2 bases from J, with 22 bases between. This CDR3 is 17 amino acids long. Germline V gene sequence: CDR1 DFQATT, CDR2 SNEGSKA (reference sequence). For the CDR3, the DNA is TGCAGTGCTAGCCTAGAGGTTCTACAGATTTCGAACTATGGCTACACCTTC. Translation gives CSASLEVLQISNYGYTF.

This clonotype was recorded a few times. The chain recombines TRBV24-1 with TRBJ2-1; no clear D. The V end lost 1 base, the J end lost 9 bases, and 9 bases lay between the germline ends. Germline CDR1 reads KGHDR; CDR2 reads SFDVKD. CDR3 size: 13 residues. CDR3 in amino acids: CATSDFRHTEQFF. In DNA, the CDR3 is TGTGCCACCAGTGATTTTAGACACACTGAGCAGTTCTTC.

This clonotype was counted ten times or more. The chain is built from TRBV4-2 and TRBJ1-6; D is undetermined. Germline assignment: CDR1 LGHNA and CDR2 YNFKEQ. V dropped 4 bases and J dropped 9 bases, with 16 bases sitting between them. The CDR3 has 15 residues. The CDR3 loop reads CASSLQRDSGSPLHF. CDR3 nucleotides: TGTGCCAGCAGCCTCCAAAGGGATTCGGGTTCACCCCTCCACTTT.

The V and J genes are TRBV7-2 and TRBJ1-3; D not certain. The CDR3 is 13 amino acids. Germline V lookup: CDR1 SGHTA, CDR2 FQGNSA. The V and J ends lost 4 bases and 1 base respectively, with 5 bases between them. The CDR3 DNA follows: TGTGCCAGCAGCTCAGCTTCTGGAAACACCATATATTTT. Amino acids: CASSSASGNTIYF.

This CDR3 reads CASSTGSGELFF. DNA of the CDR3: TGTGCCAGCAGCACGGGGTCCGGGGAGCTGTTTTTT. V usage is TRBV12-3 or TRBV12-4 and J usage is TRBJ2-2; a weak D match, TRBD2 (5 bases). The CDR3 is 12 residues long. Trimming cost V 6 bases and J 6 bases, with 8 bases left between them.

This clonotype occurred once. The chain carries TRBV30 and TRBJ1-1; D uncertain. Germline lookup yields CDR1 GTSNPN and CDR2 SVGIG (reference sequence). This CDR3 has 11 residues. V dropped 3 bases and J dropped 4 bases, with 6 bases sitting between them. Here the CDR3 DNA reads TGTGCCTGGAGACTCGGCACTGAAGCTTTCTTT. Protein: CAWRLGTEAFF.

The V call is TRBV12-3 or TRBV12-4, the J call TRBJ2-1; tentatively, D is TRBD2 (6 bases). V dropped 5 bases and J dropped 4 bases, with 21 bases sitting between them. This CDR3 is built from 17 residues. The CDR3: CASSPKGELGGYNEQFF. The CDR3 bases are TGTGCCAGCAGTCCCAAGGGCGAACTAGGAGGGTACAATGAGCAGTTCTTC.

The chain recombines TRBV6-2 or TRBV6-3 with TRBJ2-1; D unclear. Germline lookup yields CDR1 MNHEY and CDR2 SVGEGT. The CDR3 runs 11 residues. With 6 bases removed from V and 11 bases from J, the gap between germline ends came to 11 bases. This CDR3 is CASSLPRKQFF. The CDR3 bases are TGTGCCAGCAGCCTACCCAGGAAGCAGTTCTTC.

This clonotype came up many times. The chain uses TRBV6-5 and TRBJ1-2, with a possible D match to TRBD1 (6 bases). The CDR3 sequence is 13 residues long. The V end was cut by 6 bases, the J end by 8 bases, with 16 bases between. Germline-derived CDR1 and CDR2 are MNHEY and SVGAGI. CDR3 protein: CASSRGQILGYTF. CDR3 DNA: TGTGCCAGCAGCCGCGGACAGATTTTGGGCTACACCTTC.

The CDR3 nucleotides are TGTGCCAGCAGCTTTCTAGCGGCTTACTACGAGCAGTACTTC. Translated, it gives CASSFLAAYYEQYF. V gene TRBV5-8 combines with J gene TRBJ2-7; 7 bases agree with TRBD2. The CDR3 is made up of 14 amino acids. J lost 3 bases, V lost 2 bases, and 5 bases had no gene match. CDR1 and CDR2 from the germline V gene are SGHTS and YDEGEE.

The rearrangement links TRBV5-1 to TRBJ2-7; TRBD2 agrees at 13 bases. The CDR3 has 17 residues. V was pared by 0 bases and J by 0 bases, with 3 bases of the junction left unmatched. The V gene's germline CDR1 is SGHRS and CDR2 YFSETQ. The CDR3 loop is CASSLGTSGRVSYEQYF. CDR3 nucleotides: TGCGCCAGCAGCTTGGGGACTAGCGGGAGAGTCTCCTACGAGCAGTACTTC.

This clonotype was counted only a few times. This chain connects TRBV6-2 or TRBV6-3 to TRBJ2-7; 8 nucleotides agree with TRBD1. The CDR3 is 15 residues long. J was trimmed by 3 bases and V by 6 bases; bases with no gene match: 10. Germline values: CDR1 MNHEY, CDR2 SVGEGT. The CDR3 is CASSRGQGSRYEQYF. CDR3 sequence (DNA): TGTGCCAGCAGCAGAGGACAGGGAAGTCGCTACGAGCAGTACTTC.

This clonotype was counted between two and nine times. V usage is TRBV7-2 and J usage is TRBJ2-3, with no clear D. CDR1 is SGHTA and CDR2 is FQGNSA in the germline V gene. The germline V and J ends were trimmed by 7 bases and 0 bases, with 11 bases remaining between them. This CDR3 is 14 amino acids long. The DNA for the CDR3 is TGTGCCAGCACTAGATCGACTAGCACAGATACGCAGTATTTT. It yields the protein CASTRSTSTDTQYF. Filled out from reference TRBV7-2 and TRBJ2-3, the complete variable domain reads GAGVSQSPSNKVTEKGKDVELRCDPISGHTALYWYRQSLGQGLEFLIYFQGNSAPDKSGLPSDRFSAERTGGSVSTLTIQRTQQEDSAVYLCASTRSTSTDTQYFGPGTRLTVL.

The chain uses TRBV3-1 and TRBJ2-7; D is perhaps TRBD1 (5 bases). Per the germline V gene, CDR1 is LGHDT and CDR2 is YNNKEL (reference sequence). Trimming shortened V by 5 bases and J by 4 bases, and 18 bases separated the two germline ends. CDR3 length equals 15 residues. The CDR3 spells CASSSTGKNVYEQYF. CDR3 in DNA: TGTGCCAGCAGCTCTACAGGAAAGAACGTATACGAGCAGTACTTC.

In its sample, this clonotype was seen many times. V and J are TRBV20-1 and TRBJ1-2; TRBD1 matches 7 bases. This CDR3 region has 13 residues. CDR1 is DFQATT and CDR2 is SNEGSKA in the germline V gene (reference sequence). Trimming took 0 bases from V and 8 from J; bases not matched to a gene: 6. The CDR3 loop is CSARDGTGVGYTF. The CDR3 DNA follows: TGCAGTGCTAGAGATGGCACAGGGGTCGGCTACACCTTC.

This chain joins TRBV6-5 and TRBJ2-7; D ambiguous. Per germline, CDR1 MNHEY and CDR2 SVGAGI. V lost 5 bases to trimming and J lost 3 bases, with 17 bases between them. This CDR3 has 15 residues. The CDR3 nucleotides read TGTGCCAGCAGTCCGTTCTTAGCAGCAGTCTACGAGCAGTACTTC. Residues: CASSPFLAAVYEQYF.